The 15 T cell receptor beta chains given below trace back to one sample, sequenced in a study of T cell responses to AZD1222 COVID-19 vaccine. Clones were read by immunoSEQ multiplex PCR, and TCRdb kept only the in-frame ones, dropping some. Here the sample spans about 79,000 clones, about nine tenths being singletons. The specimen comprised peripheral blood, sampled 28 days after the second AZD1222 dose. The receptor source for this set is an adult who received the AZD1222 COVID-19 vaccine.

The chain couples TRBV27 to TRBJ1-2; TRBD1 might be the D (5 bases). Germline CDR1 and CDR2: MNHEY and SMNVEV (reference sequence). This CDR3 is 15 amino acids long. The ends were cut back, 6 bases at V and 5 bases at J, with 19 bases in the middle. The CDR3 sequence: CASRLNIRVNYGYTF. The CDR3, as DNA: TGTGCCAGCAGGCTCAATATCAGGGTAAATTATGGCTACACCTTC.

This CDR3 is CASSETTGNYGYTF. Written as DNA, the CDR3 is TGCGCCAGCAGCGAGACGACGGGAAACTATGGCTACACCTTC. The genes are TRBV5-1 and TRBJ1-2; D remains ambiguous. In germline, CDR1 is SGHRS, CDR2 YFSETQ. This CDR3 is built from 14 residues. Trimming took off 4 bases at V and 2 bases at J, with 12 bases between the two ends.

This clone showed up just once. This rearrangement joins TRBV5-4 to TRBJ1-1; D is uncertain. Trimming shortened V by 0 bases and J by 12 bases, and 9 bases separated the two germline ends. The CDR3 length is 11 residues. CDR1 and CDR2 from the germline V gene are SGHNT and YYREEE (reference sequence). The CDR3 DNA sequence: TGTGCCAGCAGCTTGGTTTTGTGGTCTTTCTTT. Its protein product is CASSLVLWSFF.

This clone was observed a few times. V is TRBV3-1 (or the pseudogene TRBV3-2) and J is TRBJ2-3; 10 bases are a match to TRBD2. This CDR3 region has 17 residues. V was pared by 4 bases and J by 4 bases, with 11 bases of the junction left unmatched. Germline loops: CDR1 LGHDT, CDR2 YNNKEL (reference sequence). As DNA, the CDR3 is TGTGCCAGCAGCCCCCGCCCTAGCGGGAGAGGGGCAGATACGCAGTATTTT. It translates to CASSPRPSGRGADTQYF.

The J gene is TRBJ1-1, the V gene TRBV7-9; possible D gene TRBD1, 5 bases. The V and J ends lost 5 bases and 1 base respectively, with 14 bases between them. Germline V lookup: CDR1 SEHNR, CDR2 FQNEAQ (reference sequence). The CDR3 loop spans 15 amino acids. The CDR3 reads CASSLQGKRNTEAFF. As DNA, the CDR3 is TGTGCCAGCAGCCTCCAGGGAAAGAGGAACACTGAAGCTTTCTTT. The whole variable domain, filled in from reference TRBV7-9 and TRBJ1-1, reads DTGVSQNPRHKITKRGQNVTFRCDPISEHNRLYWYRQTLGQGPEFLTYFQNEAQLEKSRLLSDRFSAERPKGSFSTLEIQRTEQGDSAMYLCASSLQGKRNTEAFFGQGTRLTVV.

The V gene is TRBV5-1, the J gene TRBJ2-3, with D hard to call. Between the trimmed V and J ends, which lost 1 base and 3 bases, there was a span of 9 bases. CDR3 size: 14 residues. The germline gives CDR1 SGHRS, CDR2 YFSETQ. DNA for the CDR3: TGCGCCAGCAGCTTGAGGGCGTGGACAGATACGCAGTATTTT. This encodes CASSLRAWTDTQYF.

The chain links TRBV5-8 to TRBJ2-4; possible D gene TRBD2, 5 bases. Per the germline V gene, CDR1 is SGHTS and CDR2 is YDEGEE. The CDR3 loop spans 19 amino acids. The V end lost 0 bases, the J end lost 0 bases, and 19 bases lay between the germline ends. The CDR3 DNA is TGTGCCAGCAGCTTGGGCCCCCTGTTGCGGGCTGTAGCCAAAAACATTCAGTACTTC. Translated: CASSLGPLLRAVAKNIQYF.

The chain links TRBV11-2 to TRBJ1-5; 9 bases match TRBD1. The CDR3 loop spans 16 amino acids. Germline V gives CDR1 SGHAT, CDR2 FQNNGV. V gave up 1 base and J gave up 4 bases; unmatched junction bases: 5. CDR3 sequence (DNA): TGTGCCAGCAGCTTAGTCTCGGACAGGGGAAATCAGCCCCAGCATTTT. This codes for CASSLVSDRGNQPQHF.

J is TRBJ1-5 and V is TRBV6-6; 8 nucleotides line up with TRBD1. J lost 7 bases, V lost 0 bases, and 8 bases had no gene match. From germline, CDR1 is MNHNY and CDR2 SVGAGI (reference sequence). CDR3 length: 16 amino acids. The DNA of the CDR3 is TGTGCCAGCAGTTACTCGACAGGGGATCATCAACAGCCCCAGCATTTT. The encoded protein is CASSYSTGDHQQPQHF.

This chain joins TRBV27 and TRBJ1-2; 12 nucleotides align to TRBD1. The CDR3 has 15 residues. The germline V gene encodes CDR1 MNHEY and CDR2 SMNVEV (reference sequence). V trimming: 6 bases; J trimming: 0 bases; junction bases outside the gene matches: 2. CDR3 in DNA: TGTGCCAGCAGGGGACAGGGGGCTTCTAACTATGGCTACACCTTC. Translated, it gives CASRGQGASNYGYTF.

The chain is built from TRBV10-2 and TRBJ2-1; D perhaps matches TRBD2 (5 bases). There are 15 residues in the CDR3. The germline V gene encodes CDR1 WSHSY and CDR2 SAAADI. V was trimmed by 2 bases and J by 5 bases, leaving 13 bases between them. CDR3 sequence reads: CASSEGWEWNNEQFF. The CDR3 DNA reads TGCGCCAGCAGTGAGGGGTGGGAGTGGAACAATGAGCAGTTCTTC.

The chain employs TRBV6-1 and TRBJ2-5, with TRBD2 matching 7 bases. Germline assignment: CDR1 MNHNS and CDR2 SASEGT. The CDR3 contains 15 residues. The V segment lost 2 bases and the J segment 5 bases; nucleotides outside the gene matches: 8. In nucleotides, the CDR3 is TGTGCCAGCAGTGAATCAAGCGGGAAGTGGGAGACCCAGTACTTC. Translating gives CASSESSGKWETQYF.

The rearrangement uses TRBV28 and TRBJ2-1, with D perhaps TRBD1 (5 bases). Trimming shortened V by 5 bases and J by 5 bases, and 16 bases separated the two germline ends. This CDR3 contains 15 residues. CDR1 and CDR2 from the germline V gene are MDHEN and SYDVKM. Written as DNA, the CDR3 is TGTGCCAGCAGTCGGCCCTTAGGGGATCACAATGAGCAGTTCTTC. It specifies CASSRPLGDHNEQFF.

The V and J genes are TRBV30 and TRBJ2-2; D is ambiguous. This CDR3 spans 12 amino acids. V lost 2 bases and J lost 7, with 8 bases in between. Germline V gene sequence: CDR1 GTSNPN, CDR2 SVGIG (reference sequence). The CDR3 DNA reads TGTGCCTGGAGTACGGATATCGGGGAGCTGTTTTTT. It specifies CAWSTDIGELFF.

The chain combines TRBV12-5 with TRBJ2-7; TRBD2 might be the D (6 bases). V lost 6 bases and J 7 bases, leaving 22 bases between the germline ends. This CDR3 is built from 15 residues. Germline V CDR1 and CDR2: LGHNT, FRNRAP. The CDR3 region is CASGSPTSLAGEQYF. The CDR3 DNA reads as TGTGCTAGTGGCTCCCCCACTAGTCTGGCGGGGGAGCAGTACTTC.